The 27 T cell receptor beta chains reported below all come from one sample, sequenced in a study of blood T cell repertoires in COVID-19. Profiling relied on immunoSEQ multiplex PCR, and the TCRdb table lists in-frame clones only, not all of them. This table holds 300,000 to 400,000 clones, over 70% found once. Sequenced input: peripheral blood. The receptors shown here come from a woman between 45 and 65 years old with COVID-19, enrolled during active disease.

This chain uses TRBV5-1 with TRBJ2-7, with 8 bases lining up with TRBD2. This CDR3 is 14 amino acids long. The germline V gene encodes CDR1 SGHRS and CDR2 YFSETQ. After removal of 9 bases from V and 7 bases from J, the junction contained 15 bases not matched to a gene. CDR3 residues: CATNRGGPDGEQYF. CDR3 DNA sequence: TGCGCCACTAATCGGGGGGGCCCTGACGGGGAGCAGTACTTC.

This clone was seen only once. The genes are TRBV25-1 and TRBJ1-5; 8 nucleotides line up with TRBD1. The V and J ends lost 3 bases and 5 bases, in that order; junction bases with no gene match: 3. The germline CDR1 and CDR2 sequences are MGHDK and SYGVNS. The length of the CDR3 is 14 residues. CDR3 sequence: CASSETGVHQPQHF. CDR3 in DNA: TGTGCCAGCAGTGAGACAGGGGTCCATCAGCCCCAGCATTTT.

The chain links TRBV5-1 to TRBJ1-5; the D gene is possibly TRBD1 (6 bases). Germline V gene lookup returns CDR1 SGHRS and CDR2 YFSETQ. The length of the CDR3 is 15 residues. Trimming removed 4 bases from V and 3 bases from J, with 14 bases in between. This CDR3 is CASSPSGAPNQPQHF. DNA of the CDR3: TGCGCCAGCAGCCCCTCAGGGGCCCCCAATCAGCCCCAGCATTTT.

This clone was seen only once. This chain uses TRBV5-5 with TRBJ1-3, with 9 bases matching TRBD1. J lost 0 bases, V lost 3 bases, and 10 bases had no gene match. CDR1 and CDR2 from the germline V gene are SGHKS and YYEKEE (reference sequence). The CDR3 has 18 residues. The CDR3 DNA is TGTGCCAGCAGCTCCCCGGGACAGGGAAACCCCTCTGGAAACACCATATATTTT. Amino acid sequence: CASSSPGQGNPSGNTIYF.

V usage is TRBV5-4 and J usage is TRBJ1-1, with a possible D match to TRBD1 (5 bases). This CDR3 contains 15 residues. Trimming removed 4 bases at V and 0 bases at J, with 13 bases between. In germline, CDR1 is SGHNT, CDR2 YYREEE (reference sequence). In nucleotides, the CDR3 is TGTGCCAGCAGCCGTGGGGCCAGCCTGAACACTGAAGCTTTCTTT. This codes for CASSRGASLNTEAFF.

This clone appeared once. This chain connects TRBV2 to TRBJ2-4; 7 bases align to TRBD2. Germline CDR1 SNHLY, CDR2 FYNNEI. CDR3 length: 14 amino acids. The chain's CDR3 is CAGGRERAKNIQYF. The CDR3, as DNA: TGTGCTGGCGGGCGGGAGCGGGCCAAAAACATTCAGTACTTC.

V gene TRBV5-1 combines with J gene TRBJ2-7, with D maybe TRBD1 (6 bases). V was shortened by 1 base and J by 2 bases, with 10 bases between the two germline ends. This CDR3 has 14 amino acids. CDR1 and CDR2 (germline): SGHRS, YFSETQ. The CDR3 here is CASSLTGSTYEQYF. The CDR3 DNA sequence: TGCGCCAGCAGCTTGACAGGGTCAACCTACGAGCAGTACTTC.

The chain is built from TRBV19 and TRBJ1-2, with a tentative D call TRBD1 (5 bases). The CDR3 sequence is 14 residues long. V dropped 3 bases and J dropped 8 bases, with 16 bases sitting between them. From germline, CDR1 is LNHDA and CDR2 SQIVND (reference sequence). The DNA of the CDR3 is TGTGCCAGTAGTATCACACCGCCCTCAGGGGGCTACACCTTC. This codes for CASSITPPSGGYTF.

This clone has a single count. This may arise from a read error, as a much more abundant clone is one base away. Other DNA sequences of this sample code for an identical CDR3. The chain recombines TRBV18 with TRBJ1-5, with 8 bases that match TRBD1. V shed 2 bases and J 2 bases; nucleotides not matched to a gene: 2. Germline loops: CDR1 KGHSH, CDR2 LQKENI. This CDR3 has 15 amino acids. The CDR3 spells CASSPDRGGNQPQHF. CDR3 in DNA: TGTGCCAGCTCACCAGACAGGGGCGGCAATCAGCCCCAGCATTTT.

The rearrangement links TRBV7-8 to TRBJ2-1, with 9 bases lining up with TRBD2. There are 16 residues in the CDR3. The germline V gene encodes CDR1 SGHVS and CDR2 FQNEAQ. V lost 1 base, J lost 7 bases, and 8 bases stayed unmatched. The CDR3 bases are TGTGCCAGCAGCTTAGATTTAGCGGGAGTTTGGAATGAGCAGTTCTTC. The encoded protein is CASSLDLAGVWNEQFF.

The chain carries TRBV9 and TRBJ2-7, with 11 nucleotides matching TRBD1. The length of the CDR3 is 15 residues. Trimming cost V 4 bases and J 3 bases; bases outside gene matches: 6. Germline V gives CDR1 SGDLS, CDR2 YYNGEE. CDR3 nucleotide sequence: TGTGCCAGCAGCCCTACCGGGACAGGGGGCTACGAGCAGTACTTC. Translation gives CASSPTGTGGYEQYF.

The chain links TRBV6-2 or TRBV6-3 to TRBJ1-1; TRBD1 aligns across 7 bases. V was pared by 1 base and J by 4 bases, with 6 bases of the junction left unmatched. CDR1 and CDR2 (germline): MNHEY, SVGEGT. This CDR3 contains 15 residues. CDR3 sequence reads: CASSYYDRVGTEAFF. CDR3 nucleotide sequence: TGTGCCAGCAGTTACTATGACAGGGTGGGCACTGAAGCTTTCTTT.

The J gene is TRBJ1-2, the V gene TRBV4-1; 9 bases are a match to TRBD1. Germline V CDR1 and CDR2: MGHRA, YSYEKL. There are 15 residues in the CDR3. The V gene end was trimmed by 1 base and the J gene end by 0 bases; junction bases not matched to a gene: 0. CDR3 nucleotide sequence: TGCGCCAGCAGCCAAGGACAGGGGGCTAACTATGGCTACACCTTC. Amino acids: CASSQGQGANYGYTF.

This chain connects TRBV27 to TRBJ1-2; D is uncertain. V was trimmed by 6 bases and J by 3 bases, leaving 14 bases between them. This CDR3 is 14 amino acids long. Per the germline V gene, CDR1 is MNHEY and CDR2 is SMNVEV (reference sequence). The CDR3 sequence is CASSPRHLYYGYTF. CDR3 in DNA: TGTGCCAGCAGCCCCCGACATCTATACTATGGCTACACCTTC.

The rearrangement uses TRBV19 and TRBJ2-3, with 7 bases that match TRBD2. The germline V gene has CDR1 LNHDA and CDR2 SQIVND (reference sequence). The trim removed 5 bases at V and 4 bases at J, leaving 6 bases unmatched. The CDR3 extends over 14 amino acids. The CDR3 DNA follows: TGTGCCAGTAGTGGTGGGAGGGTCGCAGATACGCAGTATTTT. This sequence encodes CASSGGRVADTQYF.

This clone was picked up one time. This chain connects TRBV2 to TRBJ2-3; 11 nucleotides align to TRBD2. CDR1 is SNHLY and CDR2 is FYNNEI in the germline V gene. The length of the CDR3 is 16 residues. Trimming removed 5 bases from V and 3 bases from J; junction bases left unmatched: 7. Written as DNA, the CDR3 is TGTGCCAGCAGTATACTAGCGGGAGAAATTACAGATACGCAGTATTTT. This codes for CASSILAGEITDTQYF.

The V and J genes are TRBV7-9 and TRBJ2-7, with D tentatively TRBD1 (6 bases). The germline gives CDR1 SEHNR, CDR2 FQNEAQ (reference sequence). V dropped 4 bases and J dropped 2 bases, with 24 bases sitting between them. The CDR3 spans 18 residues. Here the CDR3 reads CASSSFSAAQGKAYEQYF. CDR3 DNA: TGTGCCAGCAGCTCTTTTTCCGCCGCACAGGGTAAAGCCTACGAGCAGTACTTC.

The rearrangement links TRBV7-8 to TRBJ1-2, with 7 bases fitting TRBD1. Per the germline V gene, CDR1 is SGHVS and CDR2 is FQNEAQ. The CDR3 loop spans 14 amino acids. J lost 6 bases, V lost 5 bases, and 9 bases had no gene match. The CDR3 reads CASSPGTARDGYTF. The CDR3 DNA follows: TGTGCCAGCAGCCCTGGGACAGCTAGGGATGGCTACACCTTC.

J is TRBJ2-5 and V is TRBV24-1; D is possibly TRBD2 (6 bases). V lost 1 base and J lost 4, with 12 bases in between. The CDR3 sequence is 15 residues long. CDR1 and CDR2 from the germline V gene are KGHDR and SFDVKD. CDR3 DNA: TGTGCCACCAGTGATTTCCCGGGACTTGGAGAGACCCAGTACTTC. It encodes CATSDFPGLGETQYF.

The chain uses TRBV7-9 and TRBJ2-4; possibly TRBD2 for D (5 bases). The CDR3 runs to 16 residues. The V and J ends lost 2 bases and 2 bases respectively, with 13 bases between them. Germline V gene lookup returns CDR1 SEHNR and CDR2 FQNEAQ (reference sequence). CDR3 sequence: CASSLWVRGSKNIQYF. The CDR3 DNA reads TGTGCCAGCAGCTTATGGGTCCGGGGATCCAAAAACATTCAGTACTTC.

V is TRBV18 and J is TRBJ2-2, with D perhaps TRBD2 (5 bases). This CDR3 spans 16 amino acids. CDR1 and CDR2 (germline): KGHSH, LQKENI. Trimming stripped 1 base from V and 3 bases from J, with 12 bases between. The CDR3 is CASSPQATTYTGELFF. The CDR3 nucleotides read TGTGCCAGCTCACCACAAGCGACTACCTACACCGGGGAGCTGTTTTTT. Variable domain in full (rest from reference TRBV18 and TRBJ2-2): NAGVMQNPRHLVRRRGQEARLRCSPMKGHSHVYWYRQLPEEGLKFMVYLQKENIIDESGMPKERFSAEFPKEGPSILRIQQVVRGDSAAYFCASSPQATTYTGELFFGEGSRLTVL.

This clone was seen once. The V and J genes are TRBV3-1 (or the pseudogene TRBV3-2) and TRBJ1-1, with a weak D call TRBD1 (5 bases). CDR3 length equals 15 residues. Germline V gives CDR1 LGHDT, CDR2 YNNKEL (reference sequence). Trimming took 1 base from V and 10 from J, leaving 19 bases between them. The chain's CDR3 is CASSQVPRSQGPAFF. CDR3 nucleotides: TGTGCCAGCAGCCAAGTTCCCAGAAGCCAGGGCCCAGCTTTCTTT.

CDR3 protein: CASSFRISGVGGELFF. In DNA, the CDR3 is TGTGCCAGCAGCTTTCGGATTTCGGGGGTGGGCGGGGAGCTGTTTTTT. This sequence joins TRBV11-3 and TRBJ2-2; perhaps TRBD2 as D (6 bases). Germline CDR1 reads SGHNT; CDR2 reads YENEEA. The ends were cut back, 3 bases at V and 7 bases at J, with 18 bases in the middle. The CDR3 totals 16 residues.

V usage is TRBV19 and J usage is TRBJ1-1, with 12 bases aligning to TRBD1. V lost 8 bases and J lost 10; bases outside the gene matches: 11. Germline V gene data show CDR1 as LNHDA and CDR2 as SQIVND (reference sequence). CDR3 length equals 14 residues. The DNA for the CDR3 is TGTGCCAGTGGCACGGGACAGGGGGCGTCTCGAGCTTTCTTT. Residues: CASGTGQGASRAFF. Using reference TRBV19 and TRBJ1-1 for the parts outside the CDR3, the full variable domain is DGGITQSPKYLFRKEGQNVTLSCEQNLNHDAMYWYRQDPGQGLRLIYYSQIVNDFQKGDIAEGYSVSREKKESFPLTVTSAQKNPTAFYLCASGTGQGASRAFFGQGTRLTVV.

This clone has a handful of counts. The J gene is TRBJ1-1, the V gene TRBV5-5; D call uncertain. With 0 bases removed from V and 3 bases from J, the gap between germline ends came to 6 bases. This CDR3 is built from 13 residues. The V gene's germline CDR1 is SGHKS and CDR2 YYEKEE (reference sequence). CDR3 amino acids: CASSLGGDTEAFF. The CDR3 DNA reads TGTGCCAGCAGCTTGGGGGGAGACACTGAAGCTTTCTTT.

The chain carries TRBV3-1 (or the pseudogene TRBV3-2) and TRBJ1-3; no clear D. The germline gives CDR1 LGHDT, CDR2 YNNKEL (reference sequence). Trimming removed 7 bases at V and 1 base at J, with 11 bases between. The CDR3 is made up of 14 amino acids. The CDR3 is CASNLRGSGNTIYF. The CDR3, as DNA: TGTGCCAGCAACTTACGGGGTTCTGGAAACACCATATATTTT.

The chain links TRBV5-1 to TRBJ2-1, with D unclear. The CDR3 covers 16 residues. Germline V gives CDR1 SGHRS, CDR2 YFSETQ. V dropped 1 base and J dropped 3 bases, with 14 bases sitting between them. CDR3 region: CASSLRWVTGYNEQFF. In nucleotides, the CDR3 is TGCGCCAGCAGCTTGCGGTGGGTGACGGGCTACAATGAGCAGTTCTTC.